This TCR beta chain was obtained from a study of identical twins. TCRdb independently ran MiXCR on the 5' RACE reads; one entry per CDR3 protein. The data show hundreds of thousands of distinct CDR3 sequences, around 10% seen once. The CDR3 consists of 15 residues. Germline loops: CDR1 LNHNV, CDR2 YYDKDF (reference sequence). J lost 3 bases, V lost 1 base, and 0 bases had no gene match. Study-level findings and limits: Fewer insertions characterized abundant cord blood beta clonotypes, whereas memory repertoires showed none. Twins showed weaker excess sharing in their beta out-of-frame sequences.

Comment on this clonotype: Its antigen remains unknown.

Sequencing input: memory (CD45RO+) T cells sorted from blood. The rearrangement joins TRBV15 to TRBJ2-1; the match to TRBD2 covers 10 bases. The clonotype originates from a woman aged 18-29 years in good health. CDR3 bases: TGTGCCACCAGCAGAGGGACTAGCGGCTACAATGAGCAGTTCTTC. Translated, it gives CATSRGTSGYNEQFF.